Included here is one TCR beta chain sequence, with context. The PCR ran on 60 Vbeta and 13 Jbeta primers. Here immunoSEQ multiplex PCR was the method, and the copy in TCRdb shows in-frame clones only, minus some. The sample records roughly 150,000 clones, around 63% being singletons. The data were obtained in a study of cytomegalovirus exposure and HLA in healthy donors. Germline trimming cut 5 bases from V and 1 base from J; bases unmatched to any gene: 4. The CDR3 is 17 amino acids. CDR1 and CDR2 from the germline V gene are SGHAT and FQNNGV. Material: PBMCs. The TCR sequence derives from a human donor in good health. The rearrangement joins TRBV11-2 to TRBJ2-2; 13 positions agree with TRBD2. CDR3 sequence: CASSPRLAGGNTGELFF. The CDR3 nucleotides are TGTGCCAGCAGCCCGAGACTAGCGGGAGGGAACACCGGGGAGCTGTTTTTT.